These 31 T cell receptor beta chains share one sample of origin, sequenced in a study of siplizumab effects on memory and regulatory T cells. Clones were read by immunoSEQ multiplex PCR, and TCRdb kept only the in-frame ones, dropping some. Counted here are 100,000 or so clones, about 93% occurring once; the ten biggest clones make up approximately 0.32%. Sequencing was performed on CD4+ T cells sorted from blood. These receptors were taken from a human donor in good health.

The CDR3 nucleotides read TGCGCCAGCAGCCCCGATGGGCGGGGGGGGAACAATGAGCAGTTCTTC. As protein: CASSPDGRGGNNEQFF. The rearrangement uses TRBV5-1 and TRBJ2-1, with 9 bases that match TRBD2. Germline CDR1 and CDR2: SGHRS and YFSETQ. Trimming cost V 4 bases and J 5 bases; bases outside gene matches: 10. CDR3 length: 16 amino acids.

CDR3 sequence: CASSSGHLNTEAFF. The CDR3 DNA sequence: TGTGCCAGCAGCTCGGGACATTTGAACACTGAAGCTTTCTTT. The chain combines TRBV13 with TRBJ1-1, with D possibly matching TRBD1 (6 bases). Germline V gene lookup returns CDR1 PRHDT and CDR2 FYEKMQ (reference sequence). V lost 4 bases and J lost 0, with 9 bases in between. This CDR3 is built from 14 residues.

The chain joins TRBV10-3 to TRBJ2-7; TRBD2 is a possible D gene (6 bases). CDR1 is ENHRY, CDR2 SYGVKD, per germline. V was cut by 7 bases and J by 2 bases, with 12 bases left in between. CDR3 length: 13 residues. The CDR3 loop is CAITPGEAYEQYF. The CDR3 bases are TGTGCCATCACCCCGGGGGAGGCCTACGAGCAGTACTTC.

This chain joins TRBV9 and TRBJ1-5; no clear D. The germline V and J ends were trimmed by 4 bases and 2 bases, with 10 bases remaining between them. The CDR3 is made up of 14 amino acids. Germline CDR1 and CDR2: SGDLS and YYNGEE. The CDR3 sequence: CASSPQDGNQPQHF. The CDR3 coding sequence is TGTGCCAGCAGCCCCCAGGATGGCAATCAGCCCCAGCATTTT.

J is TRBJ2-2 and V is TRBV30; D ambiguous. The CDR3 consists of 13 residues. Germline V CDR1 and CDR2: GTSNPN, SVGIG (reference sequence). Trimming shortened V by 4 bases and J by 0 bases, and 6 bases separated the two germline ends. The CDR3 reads CAWKQPNTGELFF. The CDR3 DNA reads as TGTGCCTGGAAACAGCCGAACACCGGGGAGCTGTTTTTT. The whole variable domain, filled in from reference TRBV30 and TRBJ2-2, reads SQTIHQWPATLVQPVGSPLSLECTVEGTSNPNLYWYRQAAGRGLQLLFYSVGIGQISSEVPQNLSASRPQDRQFILSSKKLLLSDSGFYLCAWKQPNTGELFFGEGSRLTVL.

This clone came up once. The CDR3 reads CASSRQGIHAIYF. The DNA for the CDR3 is TGTGCCAGCAGCCGACAGGGAATACATGCCATATATTTT. The V call is TRBV6-5, the J call TRBJ1-3; 7 positions match TRBD1. The CDR3 covers 13 residues. Germline values: CDR1 MNHEY, CDR2 SVGAGI. Losses at the gene ends were 6 bases for V and 11 bases for J; bases not matched to a gene: 10.

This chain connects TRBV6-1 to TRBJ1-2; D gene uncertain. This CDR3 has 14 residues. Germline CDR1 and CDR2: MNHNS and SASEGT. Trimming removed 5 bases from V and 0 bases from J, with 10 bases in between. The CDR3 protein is CASSLRGSNYGYTF. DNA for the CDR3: TGTGCCAGCAGTCTCCGGGGATCTAACTATGGCTACACCTTC.

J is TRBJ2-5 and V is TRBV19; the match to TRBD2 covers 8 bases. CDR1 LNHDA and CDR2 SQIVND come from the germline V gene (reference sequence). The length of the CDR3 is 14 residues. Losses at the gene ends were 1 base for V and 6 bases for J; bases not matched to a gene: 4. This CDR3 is CASSIGSGEKTQYF. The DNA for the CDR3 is TGTGCCAGTAGTATAGGTAGCGGGGAGAAGACCCAGTACTTC.

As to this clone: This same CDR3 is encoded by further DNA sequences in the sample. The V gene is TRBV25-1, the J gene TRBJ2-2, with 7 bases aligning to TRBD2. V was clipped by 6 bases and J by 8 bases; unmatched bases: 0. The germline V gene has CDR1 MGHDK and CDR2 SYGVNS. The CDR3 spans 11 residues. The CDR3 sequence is CASRREGELFF. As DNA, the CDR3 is TGTGCCAGCAGGCGGGAGGGGGAGCTGTTTTTT.

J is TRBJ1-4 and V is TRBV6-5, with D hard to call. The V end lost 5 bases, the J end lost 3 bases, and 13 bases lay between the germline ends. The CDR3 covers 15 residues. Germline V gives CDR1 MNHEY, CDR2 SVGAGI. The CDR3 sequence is CASSALGGANEKLFF. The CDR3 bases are TGTGCCAGCAGTGCCCTGGGAGGAGCTAATGAAAAACTGTTTTTT.

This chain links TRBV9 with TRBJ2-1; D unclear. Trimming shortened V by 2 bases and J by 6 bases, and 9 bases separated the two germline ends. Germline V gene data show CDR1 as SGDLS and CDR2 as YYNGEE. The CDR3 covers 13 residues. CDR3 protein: CASSVLVSNEQFF. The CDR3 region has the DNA TGTGCCAGCAGCGTCCTAGTGAGCAATGAGCAGTTCTTC.

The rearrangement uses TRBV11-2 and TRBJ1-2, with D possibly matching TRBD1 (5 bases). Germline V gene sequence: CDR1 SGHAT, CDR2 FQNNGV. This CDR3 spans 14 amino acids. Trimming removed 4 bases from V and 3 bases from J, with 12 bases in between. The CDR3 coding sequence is TGTGCCAGCAGCTCGATCGGGGGAGACTATGGCTACACCTTC. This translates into CASSSIGGDYGYTF. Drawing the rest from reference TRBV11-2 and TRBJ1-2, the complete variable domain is EAGVAQSPRYKIIEKRQSVAFWCNPISGHATLYWYQQILGQGPKLLIQFQNNGVVDDSQLPKDRFSAERLKGVDSTLKIQPAKLEDSAVYLCASSSIGGDYGYTFGSGTRLTVV.

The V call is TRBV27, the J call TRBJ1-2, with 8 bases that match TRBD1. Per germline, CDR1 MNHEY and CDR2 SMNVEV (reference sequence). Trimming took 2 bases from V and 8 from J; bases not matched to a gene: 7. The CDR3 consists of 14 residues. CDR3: CASSLLRTGRGYTF. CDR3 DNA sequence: TGTGCCAGCAGTTTACTTCGGACAGGGCGAGGCTACACCTTC.

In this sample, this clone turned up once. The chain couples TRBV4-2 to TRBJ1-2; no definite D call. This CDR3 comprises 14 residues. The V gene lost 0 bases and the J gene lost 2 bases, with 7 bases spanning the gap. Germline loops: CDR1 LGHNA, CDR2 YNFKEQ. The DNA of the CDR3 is TGTGCCAGCAGCCAAGATGCGGGGAACTATGGCTACACCTTC. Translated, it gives CASSQDAGNYGYTF.

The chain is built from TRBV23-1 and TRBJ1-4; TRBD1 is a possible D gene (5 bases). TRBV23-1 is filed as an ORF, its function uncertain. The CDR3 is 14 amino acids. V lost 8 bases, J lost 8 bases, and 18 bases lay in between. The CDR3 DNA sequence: TGCGCCAGCCTCTGGGGGGGTTTCAACGAAAAACTGTTTTTT. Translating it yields CASLWGGFNEKLFF.

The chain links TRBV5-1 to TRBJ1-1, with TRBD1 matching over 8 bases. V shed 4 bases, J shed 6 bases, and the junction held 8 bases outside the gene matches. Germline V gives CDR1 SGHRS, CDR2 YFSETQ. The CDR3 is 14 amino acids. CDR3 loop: CASSLTQGAAEAFF. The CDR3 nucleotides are TGCGCCAGCAGCCTTACCCAGGGGGCGGCTGAAGCTTTCTTT.

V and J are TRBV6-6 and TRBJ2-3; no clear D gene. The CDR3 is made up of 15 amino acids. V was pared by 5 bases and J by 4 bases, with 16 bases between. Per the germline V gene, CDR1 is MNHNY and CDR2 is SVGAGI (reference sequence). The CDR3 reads CASSARWPRADTQYF. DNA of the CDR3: TGTGCCAGCAGTGCCCGCTGGCCAAGGGCAGATACGCAGTATTTT.

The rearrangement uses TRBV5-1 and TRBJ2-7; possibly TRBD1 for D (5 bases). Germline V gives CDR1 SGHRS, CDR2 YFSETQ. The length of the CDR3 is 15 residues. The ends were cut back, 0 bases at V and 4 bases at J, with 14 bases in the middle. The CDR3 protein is CASSLGQAPGYEQYF. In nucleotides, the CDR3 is TGCGCCAGCAGCTTGGGGCAGGCCCCAGGGTACGAGCAGTACTTC.

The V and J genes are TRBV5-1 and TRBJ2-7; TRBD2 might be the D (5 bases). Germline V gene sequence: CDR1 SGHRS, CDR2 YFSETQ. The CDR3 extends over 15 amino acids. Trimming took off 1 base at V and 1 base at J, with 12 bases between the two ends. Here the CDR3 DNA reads TGCGCCAGCAGCTTGCTCGGGGTGGTTTCCTACGAGCAGTACTTC. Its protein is CASSLLGVVSYEQYF.

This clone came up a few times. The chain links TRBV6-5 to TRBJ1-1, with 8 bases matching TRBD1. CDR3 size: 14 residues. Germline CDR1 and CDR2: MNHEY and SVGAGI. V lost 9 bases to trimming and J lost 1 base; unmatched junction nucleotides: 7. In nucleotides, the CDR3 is TGTGCCAGGGGGGGCAGGGGGCAGAACACTGAAGCTTTCTTT. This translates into CARGGRGQNTEAFF.

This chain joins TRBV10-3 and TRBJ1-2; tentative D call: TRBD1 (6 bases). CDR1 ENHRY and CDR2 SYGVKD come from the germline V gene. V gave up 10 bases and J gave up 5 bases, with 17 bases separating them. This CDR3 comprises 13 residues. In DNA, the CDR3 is TGTGCCACCACCAGGGGCTCCATATATGGCTACACCTTC. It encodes CATTRGSIYGYTF.

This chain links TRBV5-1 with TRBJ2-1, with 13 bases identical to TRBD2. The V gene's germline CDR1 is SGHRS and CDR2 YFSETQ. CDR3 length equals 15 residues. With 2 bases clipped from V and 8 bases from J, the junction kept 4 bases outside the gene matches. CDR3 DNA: TGCGCCAGCAGCTTAACTAGCGGGGGGGCCTATGAGCAGTTCTTC. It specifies CASSLTSGGAYEQFF.

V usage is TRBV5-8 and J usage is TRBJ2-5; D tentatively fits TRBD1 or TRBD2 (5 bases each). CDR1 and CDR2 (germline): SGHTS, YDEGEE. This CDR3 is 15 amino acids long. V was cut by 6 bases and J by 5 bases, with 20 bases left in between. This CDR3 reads CASTSLGVDSETQYF. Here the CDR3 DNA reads TGTGCCAGCACCTCGCTGGGGGTCGATTCGGAGACCCAGTACTTC.

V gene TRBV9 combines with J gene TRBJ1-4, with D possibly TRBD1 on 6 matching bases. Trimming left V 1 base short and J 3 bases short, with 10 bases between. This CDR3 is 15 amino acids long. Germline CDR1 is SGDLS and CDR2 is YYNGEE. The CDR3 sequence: CASSVTTGPNEKLFF. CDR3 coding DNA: TGTGCCAGCAGCGTAACGACAGGCCCTAATGAAAAACTGTTTTTT.

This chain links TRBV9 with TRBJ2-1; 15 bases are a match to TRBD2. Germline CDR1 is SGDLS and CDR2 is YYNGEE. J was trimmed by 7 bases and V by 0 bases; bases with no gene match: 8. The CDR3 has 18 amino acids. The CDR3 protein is CASSVATGLAGGRNEQFF. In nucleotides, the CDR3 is TGTGCCAGCAGCGTAGCTACTGGACTAGCGGGGGGGCGGAATGAGCAGTTCTTC.

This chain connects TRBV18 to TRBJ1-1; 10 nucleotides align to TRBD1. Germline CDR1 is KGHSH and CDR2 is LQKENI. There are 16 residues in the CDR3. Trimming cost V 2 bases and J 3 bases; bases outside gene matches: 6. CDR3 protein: CASSPGQGVGYTEAFF. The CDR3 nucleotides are TGTGCCAGCTCACCAGGACAGGGGGTTGGGTACACTGAAGCTTTCTTT. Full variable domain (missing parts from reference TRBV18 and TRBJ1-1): NAGVMQNPRHLVRRRGQEARLRCSPMKGHSHVYWYRQLPEEGLKFMVYLQKENIIDESGMPKERFSAEFPKEGPSILRIQQVVRGDSAAYFCASSPGQGVGYTEAFFGQGTRLTVV.

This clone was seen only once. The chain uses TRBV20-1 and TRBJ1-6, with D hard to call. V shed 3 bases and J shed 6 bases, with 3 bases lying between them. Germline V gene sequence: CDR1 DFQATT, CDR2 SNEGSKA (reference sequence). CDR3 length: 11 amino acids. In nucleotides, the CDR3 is TGCAGTGCTAGGCTTAATTCACCCCTCCACTTT. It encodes CSARLNSPLHF.

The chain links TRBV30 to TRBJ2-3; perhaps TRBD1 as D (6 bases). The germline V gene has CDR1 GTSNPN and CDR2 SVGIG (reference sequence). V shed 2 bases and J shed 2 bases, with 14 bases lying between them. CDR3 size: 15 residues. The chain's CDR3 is CAWSPGQLITDTQYF. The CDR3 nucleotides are TGTGCCTGGAGTCCGGGACAATTAATCACAGATACGCAGTATTTT.

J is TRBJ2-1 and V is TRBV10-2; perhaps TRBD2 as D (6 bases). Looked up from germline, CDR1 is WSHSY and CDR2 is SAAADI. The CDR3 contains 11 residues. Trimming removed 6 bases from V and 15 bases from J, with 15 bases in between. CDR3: CASSRDFRPFF. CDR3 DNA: TGCGCCAGCAGCCGGGACTTTCGTCCGTTCTTC.

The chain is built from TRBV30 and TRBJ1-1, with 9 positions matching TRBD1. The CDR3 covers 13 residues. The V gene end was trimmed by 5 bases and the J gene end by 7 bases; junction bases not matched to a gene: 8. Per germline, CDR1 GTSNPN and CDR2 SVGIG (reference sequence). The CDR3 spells CAWRTGVDGEAFF. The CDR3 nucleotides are TGTGCCTGGCGGACAGGGGTTGATGGTGAAGCTTTCTTT.

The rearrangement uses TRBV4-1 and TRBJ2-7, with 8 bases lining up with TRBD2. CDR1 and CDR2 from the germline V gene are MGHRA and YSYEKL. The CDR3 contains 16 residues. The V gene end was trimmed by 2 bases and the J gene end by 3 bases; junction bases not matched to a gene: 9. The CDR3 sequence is CASSQNRLATVYEQYF. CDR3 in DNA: TGCGCCAGCAGCCAAAACCGACTAGCGACCGTCTACGAGCAGTACTTC.